This T cell receptor (beta chain) was identified during a study of TIL therapy for anti-PD-1-resistant metastatic lung cancer. Remarks on this clone: Its antigen is not identified.

This CDR3 spans 15 amino acids. Germline V lookup: CDR1 SGHRS, CDR2 YFSETQ. Notes on the study in general: Infused TIL clonotypes partially replaced the baseline blood repertoire, then decayed over months.

The immunoSEQ assay was v3. The repertoire was sequenced with immunoSEQ multiplex PCR; TCRdb's copy has only in-frame clones and lacks some. This table holds about 32,000 clones, 60% to 80% found once. Time point described: pre-treatment sample, taken before nivolumab and TIL therapy. Sequencing was performed on blood, taken at baseline. V is TRBV5-1 and J is TRBJ1-2, with D perhaps matching TRBD1 (5 bases). The TCR was taken from a woman between 30 and 79 years old with non-small cell lung cancer. CDR3 bases: TGCGCGTCCAAACCCGGGACCGCGGGGAACTATGGCTACACCTTC. It translates to CASKPGTAGNYGYTF.